This T cell receptor beta chain was documented in a study of Graves' ophthalmopathy and Graves' hyperthyroidism. V was cut by 3 bases and J by 8 bases, with 13 bases left in between. Germline-derived CDR1 and CDR2 are KGHSH and LQKENI. The CDR3 runs to 13 residues. Transcripts of RNA were the source for amplifying TCR beta CDR3 regions. First-round RT-PCR with HTBI primers preceded a second-round multiplex PCR. MiXCR, run by TCRdb on the multiplex PCR reads, gives a single entry per CDR3 protein. This sample has 650,000 to 900,000 distinct CDR3 sequences, with approximately 40% found just once. With regard to this clonotype: Antigen specificity is unknown.

Broader study findings: The authors also found most expanded thyroid clonotypes above 0.001 frequency in blood.

Moderate-to-severe activity, with CAS ≥3, NOSPECS ≥4 and duration under 3 months, characterized the donors with ophthalmopathy. Fresh peripheral blood (roughly 9.7 ml) yielded the PBMCs. The specimen was peripheral blood. This receptor was obtained from an adult man with Graves' ophthalmopathy. The gene calls are TRBV18 and TRBJ1-2, with a weak D call TRBD1 (5 bases). The CDR3 is CASSPRQWDGYTF. Written as DNA, the CDR3 is TGTGCCAGCTCACCGCGACAGTGGGACGGCTACACCTTC.